These T cell receptor beta chains were read from a single sample in a study of T cells expressing NK-cell markers. TCRdb re-called the 5' RACE reads and catalogs CDR3 proteins one per entry, DNA excluded. The sample's table shows around 380,000 distinct CDR3 sequences. Sequencing was performed on blood T cells: a sorted CD56 or NKG2C T cell subset, CD4+ or CD8+ T cells, or bulk PBMC T cells (not recorded which). The receptors come from a woman between 45 and 65 years old in good health. Both conserved end residues are part of each CDR3. Fields, in order: CDR3 protein, V gene, J gene.

CDR3aa: CSVVVVLYNEQFF
v_gene: TRBV29-1
j_gene: TRBJ2-1

CDR3aa: CASSAGTGGFYGYTF
v_gene: TRBV27
j_gene: TRBJ1-2

CDR3aa: CASSLGRGVIEAFF
v_gene: TRBV5-1
j_gene: TRBJ1-1

CDR3aa: CASSLGRTGLQETQYF
v_gene: TRBV5-1
j_gene: TRBJ2-5

CDR3aa: CASSLERQETQYF
v_gene: TRBV5-1
j_gene: TRBJ2-5

CDR3aa: CASSVSGTRRDTQYF
v_gene: TRBV9
j_gene: TRBJ2-3

CDR3aa: CASSIGAWGETQYF
v_gene: TRBV6-5
j_gene: TRBJ2-5

CDR3aa: CAWSNGDNQPQHF
v_gene: TRBV30
j_gene: TRBJ1-5

CDR3aa: CASSLTSGKLLFF
v_gene: TRBV5-1
j_gene: TRBJ2-2

CDR3aa: CSAGPNALPVSPLHF
v_gene: TRBV20-1
j_gene: TRBJ1-6

CDR3aa: CAISESYATPGYTF
v_gene: TRBV10-3
j_gene: TRBJ1-2

CDR3aa: CASRSTGRGEKLFF
v_gene: TRBV12-3/TRBV12-4
j_gene: TRBJ1-4

CDR3aa: CASTQGVAASTDTQYF
v_gene: TRBV5-1
j_gene: TRBJ2-3

CDR3aa: CASSNPARSYEQYF
v_gene: TRBV5-1
j_gene: TRBJ2-7